These T cell receptor beta chains were read from a single sample in a study of blood T cell repertoires in COVID-19. TCRdb keeps only in-frame clones here, not all; method: immunoSEQ multiplex PCR. Among over 100,000 clones, 70% to 90% were seen once, and the ten largest hold roughly 18%. The source material was peripheral blood. The source is a woman aged 55 to 70 with acute or convalescent COVID-19. The CDR3 runs from the conserved cysteine through the conserved F or W. Each record gives: V gene, D gene, J gene, clone size, CDR3 DNA, CDR3 protein. The D gene is left open where the match is weak. The listing skips clone size in some rows; elsewhere it reads once, few, many or a size class.

TRBV2	-	TRBJ1-2	-	TGTGCCAGCAGTGCGCGTCCATATGGCTACACCTTC	CASSARPYGYTF
TRBV28	TRBD1	TRBJ1-2	-	TGTGCCAGCAGTTTCGCAGGGGGAACCTCTAACTATGGCTACACCTTC	CASSFAGGTSNYGYTF
TRBV5-1	-	TRBJ1-1	-	TGCGCCAGCAGCTTGGACGGAGGGAACACTGAAGCTTTCTTT	CASSLDGGNTEAFF
TRBV11-1	TRBD1	TRBJ1-1	-	TGTGCCAGTCAGGGGGGCACTGAAGCTTTCTTT	CASQGGTEAFF
TRBV3-1/TRBV3-2	-	TRBJ2-2	-	TGTGCCAGCAGTCCGTTTGTCGCGAACACCGGGGAGCTGTTTTTT	CASSPFVANTGELFF
TRBV5-4	-	TRBJ2-7	-	TGTGCCAGCAGCTTGGGACAAGGAGGCGAGCAGTACTTC	CASSLGQGGEQYF
TRBV6-2/TRBV6-3	-	TRBJ2-2	-	TGTGCCAGCAGTTACGAGCGACCAGGGTTCGGAACCGGGGAGCTGTTTTTT	CASSYERPGFGTGELFF
TRBV28	-	TRBJ1-2	once	TGTGCCAGCAGCCCCGGTGGGGGGGGCTATGGCTACACCTTC	CASSPGGGGYGYTF
TRBV28	TRBD2	TRBJ2-7	-	TGTGCCAGCAGGCTAGGCGGGGGGATCTACGAGCAGTACTTC	CASRLGGGIYEQYF
TRBV18	TRBD1	TRBJ1-2	-	TGTGCCAGCTCACCACTGGGACAGGGACCCTCTGGCTACACCTTC	CASSPLGQGPSGYTF
TRBV29-1	-	TRBJ1-2	-	TGCAGCGTTGCGGAGGCGGGCTACACCTTC	CSVAEAGYTF
TRBV27	TRBD1	TRBJ1-1	-	TGTGCCAGCAGTTTATCAGGGACAGGGGGGATGAACACTGAAGCTTTCTTT	CASSLSGTGGMNTEAFF
TRBV10-3	TRBD1	TRBJ1-2	once	TGTGCCATCAGCCCGGGACAGGGATCGAGCTATGGCTACACCTTC	CAISPGQGSSYGYTF
TRBV3-1/TRBV3-2	TRBD1	TRBJ2-1	-	TGTGCCAGCAGCCAAGATCAGGGGGCCAGTGGATACAATGAGCAGTTCTTC	CASSQDQGASGYNEQFF
TRBV28	-	TRBJ1-1	once	TGTGCCAGCGGCACCACAGGGAACACTGAAGCTTTCTTT	CASGTTGNTEAFF
TRBV4-1	TRBD2	TRBJ2-3	-	TGCGCCAGCAGCCAAGATCGCACTGCGGGGACTAGCGCCCGGGCGGGGGATACGCAGTATTTT	CASSQDRTAGTSARAGDTQYF
TRBV5-1	-	TRBJ2-5	-	TGCGCCAGCAGGATCGTTCCGTTAGGGGCCGGGGAGACCCAGTACTTC	CASRIVPLGAGETQYF
TRBV11-3	-	TRBJ1-5	-	TGTGCCAGCAGGCACCACCGGCTGGGACAAGACTATAGCAATCAGCCCCAGCATTTT	CASRHHRLGQDYSNQPQHF
TRBV6-5	-	TRBJ1-1	-	TGTGCCAGCACCGACATCGCGATGAACACTGAAGCTTTCTTT	CASTDIAMNTEAFF
TRBV7-9	TRBD1	TRBJ2-7	-	TGTGCCAGCAGCTGGACAGGGGATAAGGGTCGGTACGAGCAGTACTTC	CASSWTGDKGRYEQYF
TRBV5-5	TRBD2	TRBJ2-5	-	TGTGCCAGCAGCTTGATCCCCGGGGGGGCGGAGACCCAGTACTTC	CASSLIPGGAETQYF
TRBV5-4	-	TRBJ1-1	few	TGTGCCAGCAGCGCACATAACACTGAAGCTTTCTTT	CASSAHNTEAFF
TRBV5-1	-	TRBJ2-3	-	TGCGCCAGCAGCCTCGGGGGTGAAGATACGCAGTATTTT	CASSLGGEDTQYF
TRBV2	-	TRBJ2-6	-	TGTGCCAGCTCAGGGCTCTCTGGGGCCAACGTCCTGACTTTC	CASSGLSGANVLTF
TRBV4-3	TRBD2	TRBJ2-1	-	TGCGCCAGCAGCCAAGATACTAGCGGGAGCAATGAGCAGTTCTTC	CASSQDTSGSNEQFF
TRBV23-1	-	TRBJ1-1	few	TGCGCCAGCAGTTCCTACAGGGCAGTGGGTGGCATGAACACTGAAGCTTTCTTT	CASSSYRAVGGMNTEAFF
TRBV12-3/TRBV12-4	-	TRBJ1-2	once	TGTGCCAGCAATATTAGCTATGGCTACACCTTC	CASNISYGYTF
TRBV7-2	-	TRBJ2-1	-	TGTGCCAGCTCAATCATGTTAGGAGGAGGCAATGAGCAGTTCTTC	CASSIMLGGGNEQFF
TRBV5-1	-	TRBJ1-6	-	TGCGCCAGCAGCTTCGACAGTCCGTCACCCCTCCACTTT	CASSFDSPSPLHF
TRBV28	-	TRBJ2-7	-	TGTGCAAGTAGGATTCAGGGGCCTTGGAGCGAGCAGTACTTC	CASRIQGPWSEQYF
TRBV7-2	TRBD1	TRBJ2-3	-	TGTGCCAGCAGCTTAGGGACAGGGATGCCCCAAGATACGCAGTATTTT	CASSLGTGMPQDTQYF
TRBV5-6	TRBD1	TRBJ2-7	-	TGTGCCAGCAATCCTTCCATTGGGACAGGGGCCTCCTGGGAGCAGTACTTC	CASNPSIGTGASWEQYF
TRBV6-2/TRBV6-3	TRBD1	TRBJ1-1	-	TGTGCCAGCAGCCTACACCCGGGACAGCCTCAAGCTTTCTTT	CASSLHPGQPQAFF
TRBV28	TRBD2	TRBJ2-3	-	TGTGCCAGCAGTTTCCCGACTAGCGGGGCTAGCACAGATACGCAGTATTTT	CASSFPTSGASTDTQYF
TRBV7-9	-	TRBJ1-1	-	TGTGCCAGCAGCTCAGGGCTGGGGATCACTGAAGCTTTCTTT	CASSSGLGITEAFF
TRBV28	-	TRBJ1-1	-	TGTGCCAGCAGGCTCCTAACTGAAGCTTTCTTT	CASRLLTEAFF
TRBV15	-	TRBJ2-7	-	TGTGCCACCAGCGTCGCAGGGCGCGAGCAGTACTTC	CATSVAGREQYF
TRBV7-7	-	TRBJ2-5	once	TGTGCTAGCAGCCCGGTAGGGACACCTCAAGAGACCCAGTACTTC	CASSPVGTPQETQYF
TRBV9	-	TRBJ2-2	-	TGTGCCAGCAGCCCTCAACAGTGGATCGGGGAGCTGTTTTTT	CASSPQQWIGELFF
TRBV29-1	-	TRBJ1-2	-	TGCAGCGTTGACTCTGACTATGGCTACACCTTC	CSVDSDYGYTF
TRBV11-3	-	TRBJ2-1	few	TGTGCCAGCAGCTTAAGGCCCCCGGGGAAGAGCTCCTACAATGAGCAGTTCTTC	CASSLRPPGKSSYNEQFF
TRBV28	TRBD1	TRBJ1-2	-	TGTGCCAGCAGTTTCCCGACAGGGGGGGGAAGAGGCTACACCTTC	CASSFPTGGGRGYTF
TRBV4-3	-	TRBJ2-1	-	TGCGCCAGCAGCCAAGATCGGGCGGGACGCCCTGAGCAGTTCTTC	CASSQDRAGRPEQFF
TRBV5-1	-	TRBJ2-3	-	TGCGCCAGCAGCTTGAAAGCTTCGAGCACAGATACGCAGTATTTT	CASSLKASSTDTQYF
TRBV9	TRBD2	TRBJ2-7	-	TGTGCCAGCAGCGCAGAGGGACTAGCGGGCCGATACGAGCAGTACTTC	CASSAEGLAGRYEQYF
TRBV20-1	-	TRBJ1-4	-	TGCAGTGCTAGACAGAATGAAAAACTGTTTTTT	CSARQNEKLFF
TRBV5-1	-	TRBJ1-1	once	TGCGCCAGCAGCAACGACTCTCCTGGTGGCACTGAAGCTTTCTTT	CASSNDSPGGTEAFF
TRBV20-1	-	TRBJ1-5	-	TGCAGTGCTAGTCTGGGGGCGAATCAGCCCCAGCATTTT	CSASLGANQPQHF